The T cell receptor beta chain under discussion was sequenced for a study of blood T cell repertoires in COVID-19. Germline-derived CDR1 and CDR2 are MNHEY and SMNVEV (reference sequence). This CDR3 is 15 amino acids long. Trimming pared 8 bases from V and 7 bases from J, leaving 21 bases between. Some clones are missing from TCRdb's copy, which holds only in-frame ones; the method was immunoSEQ multiplex PCR. The sample yields over 100,000 clones, around 82% seen once. Sample: peripheral blood. This TCR was sampled from a human donor in a cohort sampled during active or convalescent COVID-19. J is TRBJ2-1 and V is TRBV27, with D possibly matching TRBD2 (6 bases). This CDR3 reads CASPFPGLKGNEQFF. Here the CDR3 DNA reads TGTGCCAGCCCTTTTCCGGGACTCAAGGGGAATGAGCAGTTCTTC.